What follows are 24 T cell receptor beta chains derived from one specimen sequenced in a study of cytomegalovirus exposure and HLA in healthy donors. A multiplex PCR was run with 60 Vbeta primers and 13 Jbeta primers. This table comes from immunoSEQ multiplex PCR, and its TCRdb copy is limited to in-frame clones, with some not included. Among about 130,000 clones, approximately 80% were seen once, and the ten largest hold less than 2%. Input material: PBMCs. These receptors all stem from a middle-aged woman in good health and CMV-seronegative.

The V and J genes are TRBV5-1 and TRBJ2-5, with a possible D match to TRBD2 (5 bases). This CDR3 contains 13 residues. V lost 4 bases, J lost 4 bases, and 11 bases lay in between. Per the germline V gene, CDR1 is SGHRS and CDR2 is YFSETQ. The CDR3 here is CASSNGGLETQYF. CDR3 in DNA: TGCGCCAGCAGCAATGGAGGTTTAGAGACCCAGTACTTC.

The chain joins TRBV27 to TRBJ1-2; 8 nucleotides align to TRBD1. After removal of 8 bases from V and 1 base from J, the junction contained 12 bases not matched to a gene. This CDR3 is 16 amino acids long. Germline V gene data show CDR1 as MNHEY and CDR2 as SMNVEV (reference sequence). CDR3 DNA sequence: TGTGCCAGCGGCAGGTCAGGGGGCGCGGGTAACTATGGCTACACCTTC. Translation gives CASGRSGGAGNYGYTF.

The chain joins TRBV27 to TRBJ2-2; unclear D gene. Germline lookup yields CDR1 MNHEY and CDR2 SMNVEV (reference sequence). V was clipped by 8 bases and J by 2 bases, with 15 bases between them. The CDR3 runs to 15 residues. CDR3 in DNA: TGTGCCAGCTTGCCCGATGCGGCTAACACCGGGGAGCTGTTTTTT. Translation gives CASLPDAANTGELFF.

This chain joins TRBV5-1 and TRBJ2-4; possibly TRBD2 for D (5 bases). Germline CDR1 is SGHRS and CDR2 is YFSETQ. V gave up 0 bases and J gave up 0 bases, with 19 bases separating them. This CDR3 is 19 amino acids long. CDR3 sequence: CASSLGGNRQGLAKNIQYF. CDR3 nucleotides: TGCGCCAGCAGCTTGGGAGGGAATCGCCAAGGTTTAGCCAAAAACATTCAGTACTTC.

The CDR3 region has the DNA TGTGCCAGTAGTATCTTCGGGGGGGACTACGAGCAGTACTTC. It encodes CASSIFGGDYEQYF. This chain connects TRBV19 to TRBJ2-7; the match to TRBD2 covers 8 bases. Germline V gene lookup returns CDR1 LNHDA and CDR2 SQIVND (reference sequence). V trimming: 3 bases; J trimming: 3 bases; junction bases outside the gene matches: 4. The CDR3 length is 14 residues.

This clone was detected only a few times. The gene calls are TRBV7-9 and TRBJ1-5; no firm D call. With 3 bases removed from V and 7 bases from J, the gap between germline ends came to 7 bases. This CDR3 comprises 12 residues. Germline CDR1 is SEHNR and CDR2 is FQNEAQ (reference sequence). This chain's CDR3 is CASSFMEQPQHF. The CDR3 DNA follows: TGTGCCAGCAGCTTCATGGAGCAGCCCCAGCATTTT.

The chain joins TRBV19 to TRBJ1-3, with D unresolved. Germline V gives CDR1 LNHDA, CDR2 SQIVND (reference sequence). The V end was cut by 6 bases, the J end by 0 bases, with 6 bases between. This CDR3 region has 13 residues. The CDR3 sequence: CASRLRSGNTIYF. The CDR3, as DNA: TGTGCCAGTAGGCTACGCTCTGGAAACACCATATATTTT.

This clone was observed once. V is TRBV27 and J is TRBJ2-7, with D uncertain. The CDR3 loop spans 12 amino acids. Trimming pared 8 bases from V and 2 bases from J, leaving 10 bases between. From germline, CDR1 is MNHEY and CDR2 SMNVEV (reference sequence). CDR3 amino acids: CASDDWTYEQYF. CDR3 nucleotides: TGTGCCAGCGACGACTGGACCTACGAGCAGTACTTC.

In this sample, this clone turned up a few times. The genes are TRBV9 and TRBJ1-1; 8 bases fit TRBD1. Germline V lookup: CDR1 SGDLS, CDR2 YYNGEE. V was pared by 0 bases and J by 4 bases, with 2 bases of the junction left unmatched. The CDR3 spans 14 residues. CDR3 in amino acids: CASSVATGGTEAFF. In DNA form, the CDR3 reads TGTGCCAGCAGCGTAGCTACAGGGGGCACTGAAGCTTTCTTT.

CDR3 residues: CASSQGASNTGELFF. The CDR3 DNA is TGTGCCAGCAGTCAAGGGGCATCGAACACCGGGGAGCTGTTTTTT. The chain joins TRBV2 to TRBJ2-2; the D gene is possibly TRBD1 (5 bases). CDR1 and CDR2 from the germline V gene are SNHLY and FYNNEI. Trimming stripped 5 bases from V and 0 bases from J, with 10 bases between. The CDR3 is made up of 15 amino acids.

V is TRBV7-8 and J is TRBJ2-5; D might be TRBD2 (6 bases). CDR1 SGHVS and CDR2 FQNEAQ come from the germline V gene. The V end was cut by 5 bases, the J end by 3 bases, with 13 bases between. The CDR3 length is 14 residues. The CDR3 region is CASSRSGLKETQYF. CDR3 DNA: TGTGCCAGCAGCCGTAGCGGTTTGAAAGAGACCCAGTACTTC.

This clone was counted a single time. This rearrangement joins TRBV28 to TRBJ2-1; D gene uncertain. The CDR3 is made up of 12 amino acids. Germline CDR1 MDHEN, CDR2 SYDVKM. The V end lost 3 bases, the J end lost 3 bases, and 3 bases lay between the germline ends. The CDR3 loop is CASSLRYNEQFF. The DNA for the CDR3 is TGTGCCAGCAGTTTGCGCTACAATGAGCAGTTCTTC.

The chain joins TRBV2 to TRBJ1-4, with a possible D match to TRBD1 (5 bases). The CDR3 has 14 residues. V lost 4 bases, J lost 4 bases, and 10 bases lay in between. The germline V gene has CDR1 SNHLY and CDR2 FYNNEI. CDR3 bases: TGTGCCAGCAGTGTCACAGGAAGTAATGAAAAACTGTTTTTT. It translates to CASSVTGSNEKLFF.

This sequence joins TRBV6-5 and TRBJ2-1; 9 bases are a match to TRBD2. Trimming cost V 4 bases and J 4 bases; bases outside gene matches: 8. There are 16 residues in the CDR3. Germline assignment: CDR1 MNHEY and CDR2 SVGAGI. The CDR3 here is CASSSLAGTGYNEQFF. CDR3 in DNA: TGTGCCAGCAGTTCCCTAGCGGGGACGGGTTACAATGAGCAGTTCTTC.

The V call is TRBV19, the J call TRBJ2-3; possible D gene TRBD2, 7 bases. CDR3 length equals 16 residues. The ends were cut back, 5 bases at V and 6 bases at J, with 21 bases in the middle. Germline values: CDR1 LNHDA, CDR2 SQIVND (reference sequence). In DNA, the CDR3 is TGTGCCAGTAGTCCGACAGGCGGGGGAACGTTGGATACGCAGTATTTT. Translation: CASSPTGGGTLDTQYF.

This chain joins TRBV10-1 and TRBJ2-1; the D gene is possibly TRBD1 (5 bases). The length of the CDR3 is 13 residues. The V and J ends lost 3 bases and 5 bases respectively, with 8 bases between them. Germline CDR1 reads WNHNN; CDR2 reads SYGVQD (reference sequence). CDR3 region: CASSDRADNEQFF. The CDR3 nucleotides are TGCGCCAGCAGTGACAGGGCCGACAATGAGCAGTTCTTC.

This chain uses TRBV9 with TRBJ2-1; perhaps TRBD2 as D (6 bases). The germline CDR1 and CDR2 sequences are SGDLS and YYNGEE. The CDR3 consists of 17 residues. Between the trimmed V and J ends, which lost 4 bases and 0 bases, there was a span of 17 bases. The CDR3 is CASSLTYSGNSYNEQFF. DNA for the CDR3: TGTGCCAGCAGCCTCACCTATAGCGGCAACTCCTACAATGAGCAGTTCTTC.

This sequence joins TRBV27 and TRBJ2-5; 9 nucleotides match TRBD2. The CDR3 consists of 15 residues. Germline CDR1 reads MNHEY; CDR2 reads SMNVEV (reference sequence). V dropped 3 bases and J dropped 0; count of bases not matched to a gene: 2. CDR3 region: CASSFSGGYQETQYF. In DNA, the CDR3 is TGTGCCAGCAGTTTTAGCGGGGGTTACCAAGAGACCCAGTACTTC.

This clone was found once. The gene calls are TRBV7-8 and TRBJ1-1; 8 bases fit TRBD1. Germline assignment: CDR1 SGHVS and CDR2 FQNEAQ. V lost 6 bases, J lost 1 base, and 7 bases stayed unmatched. This CDR3 has 15 amino acids. CDR3 nucleotides: TGTGCCAGCAGTCTAGCCGGACAGGGGAACACTGAAGCTTTCTTT. As protein: CASSLAGQGNTEAFF.

CDR3 DNA: TGTGCCAGCAGGCAACACGGGGGGGCCCCAGTAGGGCATTTT. Protein: CASRQHGGAPVGHF. This chain joins TRBV6-1 and TRBJ1-5; weak D call: TRBD1 (6 bases). Germline CDR1 MNHNS, CDR2 SASEGT. Trimming shortened V by 6 bases and J by 15 bases, and 24 bases separated the two germline ends. CDR3 size: 14 residues.

The chain combines TRBV7-8 with TRBJ2-7, with 8 bases fitting TRBD2. V lost 5 bases and J lost 2; bases outside the gene matches: 11. CDR1 is SGHVS and CDR2 is FQNEAQ in the germline V gene. This CDR3 is built from 16 residues. For the CDR3, the DNA is TGTGCCAGCAGCCCACTAGGAGCGGGAGTGGCCTACGAGCAGTACTTC. This codes for CASSPLGAGVAYEQYF. The variable domain in full, with the rest retrieved from reference TRBV7-8 and TRBJ2-7, is GAGVSQSPRYKVAKRGQDVALRCDPISGHVSLFWYQQALGQGPEFLTYFQNEAQLDKSGLPSDRFFAERPEGSVSTLKIQRTQQEDSAVYLCASSPLGAGVAYEQYFGPGTRLTVT.

V is TRBV11-2 and J is TRBJ1-1; D may be TRBD1 (5 bases). The length of the CDR3 is 14 residues. Germline values: CDR1 SGHAT, CDR2 FQNNGV. Trimming took off 5 bases at V and 1 base at J, with 11 bases between the two ends. CDR3 region: CASSLPDRNTEAFF. In nucleotides, the CDR3 is TGTGCCAGCAGCCTACCCGACAGGAACACTGAAGCTTTCTTT.

CDR3 bases: TGTGCCAGCAGCCCAAGGAACAGGGGCGAGAACACTGAAGCTTTCTTT. Its protein is CASSPRNRGENTEAFF. The chain joins TRBV4-2 to TRBJ1-1; 7 bases match TRBD1. The junction had 9 bases not matched to a gene; V was cut back by 4 bases and J by 1 base. Germline V gives CDR1 LGHNA, CDR2 YNFKEQ. The CDR3 is 16 residues long.

The chain couples TRBV5-4 to TRBJ1-6; TRBD1 agrees at 9 bases. CDR1 and CDR2 (germline): SGHNT, YYREEE (reference sequence). J lost 10 bases, V lost 0 bases, and 5 bases had no gene match. The CDR3 extends over 15 amino acids. CDR3 DNA: TGTGCCAGCAGCTTGGAAACAGGGGGCCGGTCACCCCTCCACTTT. This encodes CASSLETGGRSPLHF. The full variable domain, rest sourced from reference TRBV5-4 and TRBJ1-6, is ETGVTQSPTHLIKTRGQQVTLRCSSQSGHNTVSWYQQALGQGPQFIFQYYREEENGRGNFPPRFSGLQFPNYSSELNVNALELDDSALYLCASSLETGGRSPLHFGNGTRLTVT.